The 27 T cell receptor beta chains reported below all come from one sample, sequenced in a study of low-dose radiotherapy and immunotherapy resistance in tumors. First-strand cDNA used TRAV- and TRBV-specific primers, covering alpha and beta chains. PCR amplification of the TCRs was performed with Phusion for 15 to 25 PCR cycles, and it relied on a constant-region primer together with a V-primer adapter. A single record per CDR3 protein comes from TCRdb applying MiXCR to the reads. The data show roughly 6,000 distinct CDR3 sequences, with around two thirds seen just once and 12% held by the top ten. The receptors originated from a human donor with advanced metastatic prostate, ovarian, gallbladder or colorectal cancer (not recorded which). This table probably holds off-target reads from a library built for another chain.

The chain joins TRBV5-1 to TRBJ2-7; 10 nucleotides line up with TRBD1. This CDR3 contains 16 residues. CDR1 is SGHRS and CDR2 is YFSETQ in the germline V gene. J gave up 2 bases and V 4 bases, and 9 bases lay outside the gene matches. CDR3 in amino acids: CASSANGTGAPYEQYF. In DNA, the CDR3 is TGCGCCAGCAGCGCCAACGGGACAGGGGCCCCCTACGAGCAGTACTTC.

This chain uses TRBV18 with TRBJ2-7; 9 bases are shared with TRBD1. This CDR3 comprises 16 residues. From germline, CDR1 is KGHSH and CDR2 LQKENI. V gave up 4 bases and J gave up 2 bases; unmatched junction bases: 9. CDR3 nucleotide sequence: TGTGCCAGCTCACTGTCCTTACAGGGGGCGGCCTACGAGCAGTACTTC. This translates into CASSLSLQGAAYEQYF.

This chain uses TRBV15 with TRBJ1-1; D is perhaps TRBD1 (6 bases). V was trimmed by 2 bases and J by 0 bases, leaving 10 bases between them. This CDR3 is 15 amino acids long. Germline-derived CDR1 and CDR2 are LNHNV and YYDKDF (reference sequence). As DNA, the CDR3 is TGTGCCACCAGCAGACCTGACAGGATGAACACTGAAGCTTTCTTT. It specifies CATSRPDRMNTEAFF. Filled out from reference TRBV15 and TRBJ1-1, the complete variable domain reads DAMVIQNPRYQVTQFGKPVTLSCSQTLNHNVMYWYQQKSSQAPKLLFHYYDKDFNNEADTPDNFQSRRPNTSFCFLDIRSPGLGDTAMYLCATSRPDRMNTEAFFGQGTRLTVV.

CDR3 sequence (DNA): TGCGCCAGCCGGGGCTCCTACGAGCAGTACTTC. This translates into CASRGSYEQYF. The rearrangement links TRBV5-1 to TRBJ2-7; D is possibly TRBD2 (5 bases). The CDR3 loop spans 11 amino acids. The germline V gene encodes CDR1 SGHRS and CDR2 YFSETQ. Trimming removed 7 bases at V and 0 bases at J, with 5 bases between. Complete variable domain (other parts from reference TRBV5-1 and TRBJ2-7): KAGVTQTPRYLIKTRGQQVTLSCSPISGHRSVSWYQQTPGQGLQFLFEYFSETQRNKGNFPGRFSGRQFSNSRSEMNVSTLELGDSALYLCASRGSYEQYFGPGTRLTVT.

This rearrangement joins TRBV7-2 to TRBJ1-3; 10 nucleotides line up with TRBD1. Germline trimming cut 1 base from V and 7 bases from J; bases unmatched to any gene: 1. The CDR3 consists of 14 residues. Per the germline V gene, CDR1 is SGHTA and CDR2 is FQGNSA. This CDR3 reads CASSLGQGANTIYF. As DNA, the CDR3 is TGTGCCAGCAGCTTAGGACAGGGGGCCAACACCATATATTTT.

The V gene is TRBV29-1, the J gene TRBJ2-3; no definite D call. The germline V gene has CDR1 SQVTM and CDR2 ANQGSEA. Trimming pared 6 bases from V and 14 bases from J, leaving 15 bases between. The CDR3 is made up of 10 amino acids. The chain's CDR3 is CSVRDSEAYF. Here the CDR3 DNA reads TGCAGCGTGAGAGATAGTGAGGCGTATTTT.

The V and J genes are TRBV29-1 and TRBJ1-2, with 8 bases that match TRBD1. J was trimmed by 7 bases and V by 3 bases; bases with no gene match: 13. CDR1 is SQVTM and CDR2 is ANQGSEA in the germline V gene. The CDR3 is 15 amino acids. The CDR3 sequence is CSVDRGGQGARGYTF. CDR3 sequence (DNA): TGCAGCGTTGACCGTGGCGGGCAGGGGGCGCGTGGCTACACCTTC. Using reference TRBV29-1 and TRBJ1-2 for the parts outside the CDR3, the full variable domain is SAVISQKPSRDICQRGTSLTIQCQVDSQVTMMFWYRQQPGQSLTLIATANQGSEATYESGFVIDKFPISRPNLTFSTLTVSNMSPEDSSIYLCSVDRGGQGARGYTFGSGTRLTVV.

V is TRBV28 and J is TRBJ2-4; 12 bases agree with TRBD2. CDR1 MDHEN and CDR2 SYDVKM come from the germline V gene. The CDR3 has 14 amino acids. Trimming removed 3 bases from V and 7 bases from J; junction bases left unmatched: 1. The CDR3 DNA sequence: TGTGCCAGCAGTTTCCTAGCGGGAGGGAACATTCAGTACTTC. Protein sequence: CASSFLAGGNIQYF.

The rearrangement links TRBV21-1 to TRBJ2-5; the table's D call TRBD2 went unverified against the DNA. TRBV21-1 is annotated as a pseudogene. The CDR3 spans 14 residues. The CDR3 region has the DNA TGTGCCAGCAGCAGGACTAGCGGCCAAGAGACCCAGTACTTC. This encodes CASSRTSGQETQYF.

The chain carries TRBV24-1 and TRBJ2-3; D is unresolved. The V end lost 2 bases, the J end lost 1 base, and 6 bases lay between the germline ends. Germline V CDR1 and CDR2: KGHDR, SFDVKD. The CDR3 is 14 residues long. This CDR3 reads CATSDYPGTDTQYF. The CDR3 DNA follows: TGTGCCACCAGTGATTATCCGGGCACAGATACGCAGTATTTT.

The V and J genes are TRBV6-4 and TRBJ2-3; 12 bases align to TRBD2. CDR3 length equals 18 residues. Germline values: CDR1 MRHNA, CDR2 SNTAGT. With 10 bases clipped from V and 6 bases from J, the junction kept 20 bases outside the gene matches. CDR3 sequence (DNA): TGTGCCAACTGCGAAACTAGCGGGGGGAGCCCTTACCTGGATACGCAGTATTTT. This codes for CANCETSGGSPYLDTQYF.

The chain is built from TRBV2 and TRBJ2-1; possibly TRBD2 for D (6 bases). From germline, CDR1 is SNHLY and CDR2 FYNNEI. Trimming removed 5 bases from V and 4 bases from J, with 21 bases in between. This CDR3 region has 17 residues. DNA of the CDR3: TGTGCCAGCAGTAAGCGGATAACCGGGACTTCTTACAATGAGCAGTTCTTC. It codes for CASSKRITGTSYNEQFF.

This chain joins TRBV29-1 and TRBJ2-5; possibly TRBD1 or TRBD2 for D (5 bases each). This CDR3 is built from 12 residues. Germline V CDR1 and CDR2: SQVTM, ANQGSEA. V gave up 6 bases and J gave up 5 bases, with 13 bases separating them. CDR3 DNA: TGCAGCGTATTGGGACGGGACGAGACCCAGTACTTC. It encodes CSVLGRDETQYF.

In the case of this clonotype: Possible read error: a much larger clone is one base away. Here the CDR3 DNA reads TGTGCCGGCTCACCACAGGTAGGGGACGTTGGATACTACGAGCAGTACTTC. Encoded protein: CAGSPQVGDVGYYEQYF. The chain uses TRBV18 and TRBJ2-7, with D perhaps given as TRBD1 or TRBD2 (5 bases each). The CDR3 is 17 residues long. Germline values: CDR1 KGHSH, CDR2 LQKENI.

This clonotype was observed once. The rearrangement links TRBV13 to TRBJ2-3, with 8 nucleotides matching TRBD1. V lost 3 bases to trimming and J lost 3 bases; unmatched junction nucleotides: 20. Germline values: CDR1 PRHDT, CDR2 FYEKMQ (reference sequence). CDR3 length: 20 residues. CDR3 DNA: TGTGCCAGCAGCTTCAGGTGGGCAGGGGGCTCGCCGGGGGATACAGATACGCAGTATTTT. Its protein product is CASSFRWAGGSPGDTDTQYF.

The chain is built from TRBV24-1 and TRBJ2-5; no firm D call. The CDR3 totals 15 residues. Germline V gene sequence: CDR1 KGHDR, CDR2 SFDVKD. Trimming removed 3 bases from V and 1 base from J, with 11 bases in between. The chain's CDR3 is CATSDALQLQETQYF. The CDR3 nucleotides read TGTGCCACCAGTGATGCACTTCAGCTCCAAGAGACCCAGTACTTC.

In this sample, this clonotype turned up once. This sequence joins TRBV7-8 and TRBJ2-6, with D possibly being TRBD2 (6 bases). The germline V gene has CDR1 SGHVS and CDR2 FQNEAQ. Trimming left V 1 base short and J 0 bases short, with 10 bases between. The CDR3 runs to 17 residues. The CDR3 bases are TGTGCCAGCAGCTTAGAATCCGGGGGCTCTGGGGCCAACGTCCTGACTTTC. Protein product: CASSLESGGSGANVLTF.

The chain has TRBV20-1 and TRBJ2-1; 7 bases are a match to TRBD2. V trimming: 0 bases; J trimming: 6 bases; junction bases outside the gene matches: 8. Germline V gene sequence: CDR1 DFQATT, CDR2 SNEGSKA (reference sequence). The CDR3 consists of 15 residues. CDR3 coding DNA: TGCAGTGCTAGAGATCGGGAGGAGGGATTCAATGAGCAGTTCTTC. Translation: CSARDREEGFNEQFF.

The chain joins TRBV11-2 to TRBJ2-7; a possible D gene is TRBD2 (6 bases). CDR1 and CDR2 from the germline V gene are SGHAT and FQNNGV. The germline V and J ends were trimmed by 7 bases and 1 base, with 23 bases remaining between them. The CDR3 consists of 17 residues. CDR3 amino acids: CASTALGGRGNSYEQYF. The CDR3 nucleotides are TGTGCCAGCACCGCCCTGGGGGGAAGGGGTAATTCCTACGAGCAGTACTTC.

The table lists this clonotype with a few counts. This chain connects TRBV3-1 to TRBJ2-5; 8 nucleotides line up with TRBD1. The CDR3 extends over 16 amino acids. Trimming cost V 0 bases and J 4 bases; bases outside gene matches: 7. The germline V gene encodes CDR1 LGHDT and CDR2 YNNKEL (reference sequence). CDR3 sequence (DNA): TGTGCCAGCAGCCAAGAAGGGACAGGATTGGGAGAGACCCAGTACTTC. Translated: CASSQEGTGLGETQYF.

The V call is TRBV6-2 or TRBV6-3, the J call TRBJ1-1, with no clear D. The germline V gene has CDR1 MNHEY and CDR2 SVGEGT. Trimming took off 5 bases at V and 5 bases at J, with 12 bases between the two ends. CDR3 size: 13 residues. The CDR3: CASSDFPMTEAFF. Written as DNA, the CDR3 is TGTGCCAGCAGTGACTTTCCGATGACTGAAGCTTTCTTT.

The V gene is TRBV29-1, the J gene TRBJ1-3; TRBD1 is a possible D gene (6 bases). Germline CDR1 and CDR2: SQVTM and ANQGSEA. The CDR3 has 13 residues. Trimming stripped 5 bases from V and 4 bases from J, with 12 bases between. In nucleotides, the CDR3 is TGCAGCGTTCAGCTACAGGGCGGAAACACCATATATTTT. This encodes CSVQLQGGNTIYF.

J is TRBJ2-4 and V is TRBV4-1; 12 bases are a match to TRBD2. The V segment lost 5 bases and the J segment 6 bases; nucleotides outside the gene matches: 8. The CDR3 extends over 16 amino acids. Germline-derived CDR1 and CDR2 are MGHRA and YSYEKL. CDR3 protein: CASSATSGSSRNIQYF. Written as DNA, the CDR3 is TGCGCCAGCAGCGCGACTAGCGGGAGTTCTCGAAACATTCAGTACTTC.

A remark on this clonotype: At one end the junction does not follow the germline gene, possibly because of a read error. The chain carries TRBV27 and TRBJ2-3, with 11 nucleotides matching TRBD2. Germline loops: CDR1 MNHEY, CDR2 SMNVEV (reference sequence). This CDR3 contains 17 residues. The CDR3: CATSDSSLAGVTDTQYF. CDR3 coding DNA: TGTGCCACCAGTGATTCGTCACTAGCGGGGGTCACAGATACGCAGTATTTT.

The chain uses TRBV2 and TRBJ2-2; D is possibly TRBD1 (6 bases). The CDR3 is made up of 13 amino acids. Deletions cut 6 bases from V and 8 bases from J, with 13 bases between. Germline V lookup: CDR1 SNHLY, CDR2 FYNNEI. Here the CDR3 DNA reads TGTGCCAGCAGACCTAACAGGGATGGGGAGCTGTTTTTT. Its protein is CASRPNRDGELFF. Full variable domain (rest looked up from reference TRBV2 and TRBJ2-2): EPEVTQTPSHQVTQMGQEVILRCVPISNHLYFYWYRQILGQKVEFLVSFYNNEISEKSEIFDDQFSVERPDGSNFTLKIRSTKLEDSAMYFCASRPNRDGELFFGEGSRLTVL.

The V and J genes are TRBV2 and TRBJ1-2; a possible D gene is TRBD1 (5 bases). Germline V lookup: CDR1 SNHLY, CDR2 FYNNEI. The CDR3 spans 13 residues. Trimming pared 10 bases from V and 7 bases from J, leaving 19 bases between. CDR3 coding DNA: TGTGCCAAGCGAATCTTGTCGGGGGGTGGCTACACCTTC. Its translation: CAKRILSGGGYTF.

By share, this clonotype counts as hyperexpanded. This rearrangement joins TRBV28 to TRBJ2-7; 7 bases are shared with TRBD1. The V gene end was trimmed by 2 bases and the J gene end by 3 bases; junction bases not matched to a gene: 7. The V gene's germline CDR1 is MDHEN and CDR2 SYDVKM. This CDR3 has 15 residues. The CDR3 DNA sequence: TGTGCCAGCAGTTTACCCGGGACAGAAAGCTACGAGCAGTACTTC. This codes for CASSLPGTESYEQYF.